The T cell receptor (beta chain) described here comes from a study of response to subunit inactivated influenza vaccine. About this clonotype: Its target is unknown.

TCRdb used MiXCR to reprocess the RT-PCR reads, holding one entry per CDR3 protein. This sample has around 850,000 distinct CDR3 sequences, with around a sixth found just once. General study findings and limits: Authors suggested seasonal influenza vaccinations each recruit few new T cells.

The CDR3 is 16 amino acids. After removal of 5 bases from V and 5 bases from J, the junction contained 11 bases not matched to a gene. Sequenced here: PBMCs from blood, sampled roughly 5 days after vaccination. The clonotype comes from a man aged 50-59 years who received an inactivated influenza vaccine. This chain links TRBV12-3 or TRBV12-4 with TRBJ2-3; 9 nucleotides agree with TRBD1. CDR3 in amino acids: CASSPLTGGWLDTQYF. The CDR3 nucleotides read TGTGCCAGCAGTCCCCTGACAGGGGGTTGGTTAGATACGCAGTATTTT.